The subject of this entry is one TCR beta chain. Its target is unknown. This sample is drawn from a study of cytomegalovirus exposure and HLA in healthy donors. Points from the study as a whole: Earlier analysis found most TCR beta V segments productive about 90% or about 30% of the time.

The CDR3 has 13 amino acids. V gave up 4 bases and J gave up 8 bases; unmatched junction bases: 4. The germline V gene has CDR1 MNHNY and CDR2 SVGAGI (reference sequence). With 60 Vbeta and 13 Jbeta primers, the PCR was carried out. As originally analysed: Per a later analysis, the number of unique TCR beta chains was some 82 million, of which around 10 million were shared. Produced via immunoSEQ multiplex PCR; TCRdb's table is partial and in-frame only. That table gives V, J and clone size, and the DNA gave D and trimming. In the table there are 150,000 or so clones, around 74% of which are singletons. At sampling all donors were nominally healthy, likely with unrecorded immune exposures.

V and J are TRBV6-6 and TRBJ2-1; 8 bases are a match to TRBD1. The TCR originated in a woman in her 30s in good health and CMV-seronegative. Material for sequencing was PBMCs. This CDR3 is CASSWTGSDEQFF. DNA of the CDR3: TGTGCCAGCAGTTGGACAGGGTCGGATGAGCAGTTCTTC.